This T cell receptor beta chain stems from a study of blood T cells in healthy people across ages (dated by TCRdb to about 2015). Regarding the complete study: In model experiments, roughly one uniquely barcoded TCR beta cDNA molecule per two T cells was captured by template switching. To avoid experimental bias, donors of different ages were spread randomly across the sequencing lanes. For two donors (one aged 18 to 30 and one aged 80 or older), the study analyzed two additional independent replicas of 1 million unique cDNA reads from the same blood draw. To track age-related changes in TCR beta repertoire diversity, the study relied on deep sequencing normalized with unique cDNA molecular identifiers. Donors were grouped into four age groups: young (average 16 years), middle-aged (roughly 37), aged (around 60) and long-lived (over 80).

What the work shows at the level of the full study, not this receptor alone: Compared with the aged group, more naive CD4+ T cells, fewer expanded clones and increased TCR diversity were shown by the long-lived group, suggesting age selection. Because donor CMV infection status was unknown, age-related changes in expanded clonotypes were potentially confounded. As age increased, observed TCR beta diversity per million T cells dropped in a roughly linear way, and a significant reduction was already evident by age 40. Since profiling was done on bulk unsorted PBMCs, naive and antigen-experienced compartments could not be conclusively compared. Observed TCR beta diversity correlated strongly with the percentage of naive T cells measured by flow cytometry. Estimates of total diversity from one million sequenced T cells were regarded as lower bounds and underestimates.

V lost 2 bases and J lost 8 bases, and the count of bases not matched to a germline gene is 3. Including the terminal cysteine and phenylalanine, the CDR3 comprises 16 residues. The kept DNA is CDR3 alone, 48 bases in frame from the first base. CDR1 and CDR2 (MDHEN, SYDVKM) derive from the germline V gene. Systemically healthy Caucasian individuals from Russia, some 38 in total and aged about 6 to 95 years, were included as donors. Each donor gave ten milliliters of peripheral blood, drawn into EDTA-treated Vacutainer tubes. Ficoll-Paque density-gradient centrifugation was used to isolate PBMCs, with at least 6.5 million per sample. Trizol reagent was used to extract total RNA from the PBMCs, yielding at least 5.5 micrograms per sample. Naive CD45RAhigh/CD27high T cell percentages were measured by flow cytometry on a PBMC aliquot from every donor. This clonotype was counted between two and nine times. No antigen is known for it. Base qualities are not recorded, but no much larger clone differs from it by a single base.

Libraries were prepared through 5' RACE. Sequencer: Illumina HiSeq 2500. A second roughly 6 to 12 cycle PCR used a sample-barcoded 5' primer and a J-beta primer mix. Each TCR beta cDNA molecule received a unique molecular identifier from a template-switch 5' adaptor carrying 12 random nucleotides. Each sample yielded at least 2.5 million CDR3-containing paired-end reads. First-strand cDNA was synthesized from all RNA with the Mint cDNA synthesis kit, primed by a TRBC-specific oligonucleotide. After uracil-DNA glycosylase treatment, a first 18-cycle PCR used universal primers M1SS and BC2_uni_R on all cDNA. The study's processing was this. For normalization, 1 million high-quality reads, each with a distinct molecular identifier, were randomly selected from each sample. Instead of being binned into consensus sequences, reads with shared molecular identifiers were discarded. MiTCR, set to a Q25 quality threshold and the strictest error-elimination algorithm, was used for CDR3 identification, clonotype clustering and error correction. A nonparametric unseen species model with Euler transformation was used to estimate a lower bound on total TCR beta diversity. TCRdb ran its own pipeline on the public reads, namely fastp trimming at Q25 and MiXCR clone calling, and kept in-frame beta chains. One record per CDR3 amino acid sequence lists the most common genes and DNA. TCRdb assigned the V and J calls; the authors' analysis was not used. Recorded for this sample are 1.2 million to 1.5 million distinct CDR3 sequences; approximately 59% of them occurred a single time. The leading ten clones occupy 6.5% to 8.5% of the sample.

The sequenced sample consisted of blood. The sequence came from a man between 18 and 29 years old in good health. The chain is encoded by TRBV28 joined to TRBJ2-1, and TRBD2 aligns with 16 junction nucleotides. The CDR3 reads as follows: CASSLGTSGGADEQFF. In nucleotide form, the sequence is TGTGCCAGCAGTTTAGGGACTAGCGGGGGGGCAGATGAGCAGTTCTTC.